This is a list of T cell receptor beta chains from one sample in a study of blood T cell repertoires in COVID-19. TCRdb's table, derived via immunoSEQ multiplex PCR, lists solely in-frame clones and lacks some. The sample consists of approximately 220,000 clones, approximately 83% of them appearing once. Sequenced material: peripheral blood. These receptors were taken from a woman in her thirties or forties with active or convalescent COVID-19. Each CDR3 is given with its conserved first and last residue. A D gene is named only where the DNA matches it firmly.

. | TRBJ2-1 | TRBV28 | CASRRGTSSYNEQFF | TGTGCCAGCAGGCGGGGAACATCCTCCTACAATGAGCAGTTCTTC
. | TRBJ1-5 | TRBV7-2 | CASSLGRGGNQPQHF | TGTGCCAGCAGCTTAGGCAGGGGTGGCAATCAGCCCCAGCATTTT
. | TRBJ2-6 | TRBV28 | CASNTGSHSGANVLTF | TGTGCCAGCAACACAGGGAGTCACTCTGGGGCCAACGTCCTGACTTTC
. | TRBJ2-1 | TRBV5-1 | CASSGNEQFF | TGCGCCAGCTCCGGGAATGAGCAGTTCTTC
. | TRBJ1-4 | TRBV30 | CAWSVRWQGGEKLFF | TGTGCCTGGAGTGTACGATGGCAGGGAGGAGAAAAACTGTTTTTT
TRBD1 | TRBJ1-2 | TRBV7-2 | CASSREIGGTGKSYGYTF | TGTGCCAGCAGTAGAGAGATCGGGGGGACAGGGAAATCCTATGGCTACACCTTC
TRBD1 | TRBJ1-5 | TRBV11-3 | CASSLGTGSNQPQHF | TGTGCCAGCAGCTTAGGGACAGGGAGCAATCAGCCCCAGCATTTT
. | TRBJ2-7 | TRBV11-2 | CASRLIVPRDNSYEQYF | TGTGCCAGCCGGCTTATAGTCCCACGGGACAATTCCTACGAGCAGTACTTC
TRBD2 | TRBJ2-3 | TRBV7-9 | CASTRGLAGVDTQYF | TGTGCCAGCACCCGGGGGCTAGCGGGAGTGGATACGCAGTATTTT
. | TRBJ1-2 | TRBV5-1 | CASSLDTGPGVGYTF | TGCGCCAGCAGCTTGGATACGGGCCCCGGGGTTGGCTACACCTTC
. | TRBJ1-6 | TRBV5-1 | CASSRGTVYVDSYNSPLHF | TGCGCCAGCAGCCGGGGGACGGTCTACGTTGACTCCTATAATTCACCCCTCCACTTT
TRBD2 | TRBJ2-4 | TRBV10-3 | CAIAREGKNIQYF | TGTGCCATCGCGAGGGAGGGCAAAAACATTCAGTACTTC